This paragraph covers one TCR beta chain sequence. What it recognizes is unknown. A much larger clone lies a single base off, so this may be a read error. The sample is drawn from a study of T cells in Graves' hyperthyroidism and ophthalmopathy. Study-wide points: Expanded thyroid clonotypes (above 0.001) were mostly also found in blood.

Patients counted as stable if ophthalmopathy did not develop within 18 months. Amplified regions were TCR beta CDR3 sequences from RNA transcripts. A set of HTBI primers served as the primers for a first-round RT-PCR of the TCR CDR3. TCRdb re-called the multiplex PCR reads through MiXCR, storing one row per CDR3 protein. The repertoire holds a few hundred thousand distinct CDR3 sequences, with around 16% as singletons. The sample consisted of blood. This sequence originates from a woman between 25 and 40 years old with Graves' hyperthyroidism.

CDR3 region: CASSSDYSNQPHHF. The CDR3 bases are TGTGCCAGCAGTTCCGACTATAGCAATCAGCCCCATCATTTT. J is TRBJ1-5 and V is TRBV6-2 or TRBV6-3, with D uncertain. Germline CDR1 MNHEY, CDR2 SVGEGT. The CDR3 sequence is 14 residues long.